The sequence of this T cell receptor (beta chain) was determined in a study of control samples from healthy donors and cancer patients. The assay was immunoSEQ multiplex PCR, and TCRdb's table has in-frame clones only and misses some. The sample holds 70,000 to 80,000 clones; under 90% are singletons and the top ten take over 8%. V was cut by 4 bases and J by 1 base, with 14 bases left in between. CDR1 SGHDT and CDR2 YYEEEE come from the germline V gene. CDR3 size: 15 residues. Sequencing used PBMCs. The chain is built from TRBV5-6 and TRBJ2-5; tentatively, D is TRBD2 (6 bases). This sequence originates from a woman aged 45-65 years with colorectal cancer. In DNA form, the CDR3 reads TGTGCCAGCAGCCGTAGCGGACTGTCCCAAGAGACCCAGTACTTC. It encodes CASSRSGLSQETQYF.